This is a list of T cell receptor beta chains from one sample in a study of cytomegalovirus exposure and HLA in healthy donors. Clones were sequenced by immunoSEQ multiplex PCR, and TCRdb holds only the in-frame ones, with some missing. The sample has about 160,000 clones; approximately 87% are singletons. Sequencing was carried out using PBMCs. The receptors originated from a woman in her 30s in good health and CMV-seronegative. The CDR3 runs from the conserved cysteine through the conserved F or W. A D gene is named only where the DNA matches it firmly. Where a row states a size, it is once, few, many or the class of an expanded clone; other rows omit it.

.	TRBV2	TRBJ1-5	.	TGTGCCAGCAGCGGGACCTTCAATCAGCCCCAGCATTTT	CASSGTFNQPQHF
.	TRBV28	TRBJ1-2	.	TGTGCCAGCAGGGCAGCTAACTATGGCTACACCTTC	CASRAANYGYTF
.	TRBV7-9	TRBJ1-6	.	TGTGCCAGCAGCTTATTTCAGGGCGCGCGGCTGGGGGGTTCACCCCTCCACTTT	CASSLFQGARLGGSPLHF
.	TRBV13	TRBJ2-7	.	TGTGCCAGCAGCGGTCGGCTTGGATACGAGCAGTACTTC	CASSGRLGYEQYF
.	TRBV11-2	TRBJ1-2	.	TGTGCCAGCAGTCCTGGGGGTTACGGCTACACCTTC	CASSPGGYGYTF
.	TRBV19	TRBJ1-2	.	TGTGCCAGTAGTATAGATCCCAAGTTCACAGGCCGCTACCATGGCTACACCTTC	CASSIDPKFTGRYHGYTF
.	TRBV19	TRBJ1-5	.	TGTGCCAGTAGTATCGACGGCAGAAATCAGCCCCAGCATTTT	CASSIDGRNQPQHF
.	TRBV2	TRBJ1-5	.	TGTGCCAGCAGTGATGGTCGATCGGGCAATCAGCCCCAGCATTTT	CASSDGRSGNQPQHF
TRBD1	TRBV15	TRBJ2-4	.	TGTGCCACCAGCAGAGATAAGCCGGACAGGGGGCTTGCCAAAAACATTCAGTACTTC	CATSRDKPDRGLAKNIQYF
.	TRBV27	TRBJ2-7	few	TGTGCCAGCAGTTTAACCAACTCCTACGAGCAGTACTTC	CASSLTNSYEQYF
.	TRBV5-1	TRBJ1-1	.	TGCGCCAGCAGCCCCGGGGGCAGAACGAACACTGAAGCTTTCTTT	CASSPGGRTNTEAFF
.	TRBV11-2	TRBJ1-2	once	TGTGCCAGCAGCGGGGAGGGGTATGGCTACACCTTC	CASSGEGYGYTF
.	TRBV2	TRBJ2-6	.	TGTGCCAGCAGTGTTAACAGGGCTGGGGCCAACGTCCTGACTTTC	CASSVNRAGANVLTF
.	TRBV28	TRBJ1-4	.	TGTGCCAGCAGTACAGGTTCCCAACTGTTTTTT	CASSTGSQLFF
.	TRBV27	TRBJ1-2	.	TGTGCCAGCCGATCTCTAGTTGGGGGCTACACCTTC	CASRSLVGGYTF
.	TRBV27	TRBJ2-5	.	TGTGCCAGCAGGCCCCGGGGTGGAGTATGGGGCCAAGAGACCCAGTACTTC	CASRPRGGVWGQETQYF
.	TRBV18	TRBJ2-1	.	TGTGCCAGCTCACGCACTAGGGAATCTTCGTTGAATGAGCAGTTCTTC	CASSRTRESSLNEQFF
TRBD2	TRBV27	TRBJ2-7	.	TGTGCCAGCAGCAGTCCACTAGCGGGGGTTTACGAGCAGTACTTC	CASSSPLAGVYEQYF
.	TRBV2	TRBJ2-2	.	TGTGCCAGCATTGCGAACACCGGGGAGCTGTTTTTT	CASIANTGELFF
.	TRBV5-8	TRBJ1-4	.	TGTGCCAGCAGCAGGGGCCAGGGGTTTGTGGAAAAACTGTTTTTT	CASSRGQGFVEKLFF
TRBD1	TRBV28	TRBJ1-5	once	TGTGCCAGCAGATGGGACAGGGATAGTAATCAGCCCCAGCATTTT	CASRWDRDSNQPQHF
TRBD1	TRBV19	TRBJ1-2	few	TGTGCCAGTAGTATGTTCGGCAGGGGGTATGGCTACACCTTC	CASSMFGRGYGYTF
.	TRBV5-4	TRBJ2-7	.	TGTGCCAGCAGCCGAGACAGGAGGTCCTACGAGCAGTACTTC	CASSRDRRSYEQYF
TRBD2	TRBV28	TRBJ2-7	.	TGTGCCAGCAGTCAATCTAGCGGGAGAAGGTACGAGCAGTACTTC	CASSQSSGRRYEQYF
TRBD2	TRBV5-4	TRBJ2-3	.	TGTGCCAGCAGCTTGCGAAGCGGGAGCGATACGCAGTATTTT	CASSLRSGSDTQYF
TRBD1	TRBV9	TRBJ1-1	.	TGTGCCAGCAGCGCCCGACAGGGCCTTGAAGCTTTCTTT	CASSARQGLEAFF
.	TRBV19	TRBJ2-1	.	TGTGCCAGTAGTACCCATACTCCCGCAGGGAACAATGAGCAGTTCTTC	CASSTHTPAGNNEQFF
.	TRBV27	TRBJ1-6	once	TGTGCCAGCAGCCCTCGACCGGGCCCATCTTCCGAATCACCCCTCCACTTT	CASSPRPGPSSESPLHF
.	TRBV5-1	TRBJ2-7	.	TGCGCCAGCAGCTTGGTTGGCAGAACCTACGAGCAGTACTTC	CASSLVGRTYEQYF
.	TRBV7-2	TRBJ1-3	.	TGTGCCAGCAGCTTAGGACTGCCCTCTGGAAACACCATATATTTT	CASSLGLPSGNTIYF
.	TRBV4-3	TRBJ2-6	.	TGCGCCAGCAGCCAAGACCCCTATCGAGCTGCCTCTGGGGCCAACGTCCTGACTTTC	CASSQDPYRAASGANVLTF
.	TRBV30	TRBJ1-2	.	TGTGCCTGGAGGCCCCCGGGATCGGTTCTGTATGGCTACACCTTC	CAWRPPGSVLYGYTF